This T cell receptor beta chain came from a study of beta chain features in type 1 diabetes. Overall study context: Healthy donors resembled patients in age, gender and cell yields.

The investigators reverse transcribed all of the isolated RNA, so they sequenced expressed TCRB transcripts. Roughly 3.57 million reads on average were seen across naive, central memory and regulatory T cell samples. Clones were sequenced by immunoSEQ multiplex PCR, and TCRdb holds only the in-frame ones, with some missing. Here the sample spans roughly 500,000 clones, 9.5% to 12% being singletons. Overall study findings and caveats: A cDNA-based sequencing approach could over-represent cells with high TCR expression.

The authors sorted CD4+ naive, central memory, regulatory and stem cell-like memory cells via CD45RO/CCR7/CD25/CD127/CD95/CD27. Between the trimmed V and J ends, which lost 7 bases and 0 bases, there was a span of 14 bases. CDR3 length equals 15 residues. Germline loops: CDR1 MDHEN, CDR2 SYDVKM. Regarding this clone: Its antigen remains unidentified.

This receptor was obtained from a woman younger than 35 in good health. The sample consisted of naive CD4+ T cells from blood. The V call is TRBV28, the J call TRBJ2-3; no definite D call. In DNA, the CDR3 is TGTGCCAGCATCTCGGGTAGGGCAAGCACAGATACGCAGTATTTT. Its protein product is CASISGRASTDTQYF.